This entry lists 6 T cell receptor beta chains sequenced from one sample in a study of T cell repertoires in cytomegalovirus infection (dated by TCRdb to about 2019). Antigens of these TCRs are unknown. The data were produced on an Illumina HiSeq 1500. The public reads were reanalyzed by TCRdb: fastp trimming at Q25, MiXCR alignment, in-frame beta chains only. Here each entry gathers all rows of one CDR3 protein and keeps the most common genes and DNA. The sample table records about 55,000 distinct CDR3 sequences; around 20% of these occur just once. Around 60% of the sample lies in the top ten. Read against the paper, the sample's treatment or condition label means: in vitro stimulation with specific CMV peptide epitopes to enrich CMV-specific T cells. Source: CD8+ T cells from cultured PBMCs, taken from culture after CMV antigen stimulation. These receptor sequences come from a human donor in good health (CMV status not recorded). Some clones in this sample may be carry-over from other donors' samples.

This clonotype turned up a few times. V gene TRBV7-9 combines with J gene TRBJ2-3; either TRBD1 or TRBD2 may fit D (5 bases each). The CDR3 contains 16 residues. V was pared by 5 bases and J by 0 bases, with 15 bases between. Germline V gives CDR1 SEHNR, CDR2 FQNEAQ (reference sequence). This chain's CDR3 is CASSTLPRESTDTQYF. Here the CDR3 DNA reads TGTGCCAGCAGCACCCTTCCCAGGGAGAGCACAGATACGCAGTATTTT.

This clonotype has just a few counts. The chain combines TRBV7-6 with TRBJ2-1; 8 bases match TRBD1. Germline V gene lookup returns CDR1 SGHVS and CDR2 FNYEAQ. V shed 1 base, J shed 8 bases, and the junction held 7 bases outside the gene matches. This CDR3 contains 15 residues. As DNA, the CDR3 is TGTGCCAGCAGCTTAGGAGGGACAGGTAGCCATGAGCAGTTCTTC. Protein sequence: CASSLGGTGSHEQFF.

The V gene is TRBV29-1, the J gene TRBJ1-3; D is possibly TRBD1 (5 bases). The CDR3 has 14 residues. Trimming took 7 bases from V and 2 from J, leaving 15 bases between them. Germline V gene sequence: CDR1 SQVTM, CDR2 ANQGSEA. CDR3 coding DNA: TGCAGCGGTCTAAGGGGTTCAACTGGAAACACCATATATTTT. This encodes CSGLRGSTGNTIYF.

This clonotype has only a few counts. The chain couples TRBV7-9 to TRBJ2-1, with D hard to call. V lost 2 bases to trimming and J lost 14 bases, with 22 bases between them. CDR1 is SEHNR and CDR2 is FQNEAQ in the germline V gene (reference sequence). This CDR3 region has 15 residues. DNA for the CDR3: TGTGCCAGCAGCTTAATAGGCGTGAGCTCCTACAATGAGTTCTTC. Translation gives CASSLIGVSSYNEFF.

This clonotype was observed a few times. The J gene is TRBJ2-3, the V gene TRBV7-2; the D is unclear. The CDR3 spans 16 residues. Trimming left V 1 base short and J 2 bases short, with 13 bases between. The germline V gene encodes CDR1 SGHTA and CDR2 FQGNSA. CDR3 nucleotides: TGTGCCAGCAGCTTAGTTATTGGGAAGATCACAGATACGCAGTATTTT. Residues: CASSLVIGKITDTQYF.

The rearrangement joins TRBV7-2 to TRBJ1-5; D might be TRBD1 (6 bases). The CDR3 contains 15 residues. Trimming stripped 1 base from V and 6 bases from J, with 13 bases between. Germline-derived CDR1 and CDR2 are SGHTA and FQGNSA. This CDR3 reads CASSLEPGDPQPQHF. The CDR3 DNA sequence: TGTGCCAGCAGCTTAGAACCAGGGGATCCTCAGCCCCAGCATTTT.